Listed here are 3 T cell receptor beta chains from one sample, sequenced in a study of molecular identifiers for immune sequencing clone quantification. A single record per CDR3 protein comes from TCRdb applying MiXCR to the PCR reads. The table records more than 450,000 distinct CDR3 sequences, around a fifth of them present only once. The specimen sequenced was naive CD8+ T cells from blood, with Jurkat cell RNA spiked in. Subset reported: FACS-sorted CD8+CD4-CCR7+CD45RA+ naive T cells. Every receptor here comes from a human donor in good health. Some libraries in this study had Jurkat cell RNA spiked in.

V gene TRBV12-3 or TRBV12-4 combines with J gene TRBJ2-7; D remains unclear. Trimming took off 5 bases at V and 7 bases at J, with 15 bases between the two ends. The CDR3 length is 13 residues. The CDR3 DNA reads TGTGCCAGCAGTCCCAGCAAGGCCATTGAGCAGTACTTC. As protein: CASSPSKAIEQYF.

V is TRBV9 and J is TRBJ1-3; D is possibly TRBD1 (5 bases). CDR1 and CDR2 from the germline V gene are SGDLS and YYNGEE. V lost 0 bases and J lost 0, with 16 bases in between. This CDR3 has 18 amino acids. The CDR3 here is CASSVERGRELSGNTIYF. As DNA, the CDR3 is TGTGCCAGCAGCGTAGAGCGAGGCAGGGAGCTCTCTGGAAACACCATATATTTT.

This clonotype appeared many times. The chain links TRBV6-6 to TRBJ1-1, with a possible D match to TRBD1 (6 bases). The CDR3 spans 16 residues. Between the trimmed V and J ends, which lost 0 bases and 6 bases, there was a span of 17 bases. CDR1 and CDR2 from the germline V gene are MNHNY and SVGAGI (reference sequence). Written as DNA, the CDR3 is TGTGCCAGCAGTTACTCGATACAGGGCGATTTGGCTGAAGCTTTCTTT. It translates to CASSYSIQGDLAEAFF.